What follows is one T cell receptor (beta chain) and its context. No cognate antigen has been identified for it. Base-call qualities are not available, and no considerably larger clone is one nucleotide away. The data originate from a study of CD8 T cells in Susac syndrome (dated by TCRdb to the late 2010s). For the wider study: The study used repertoire sequencing to test whether antigen drove CD8+ T cell activation and differentiation in Susac syndrome.

Peripheral blood CD8+ and CD4+ T cells from healthy donors, Susac syndrome patients and multiple sclerosis patients were profiled using high-throughput TCR beta sequencing. The healthy donors served as controls matched for age and sex. Bulk CD8+ and CD4+ T cells were purified by magnetic negative isolation, whereas CD8+ TEMRA cells were enriched by FACS. Blood was drawn into EDTA tubes, processed within 24 hours, and PBMCs were isolated by density gradient centrifugation. PBMCs destined for TCR sequencing were cryopreserved in liquid nitrogen and later thawed in a 37 °C water bath. The sorted or isolated CD4+, CD8+ and CD8+ TEMRA cells had a purity of 90% or higher. RNA was extracted with the RNeasy kit and roughly 0.45 to 1 ug was reverse transcribed using random hexamers. The immunoSEQ multiplex PCR assay, covering 54 Vbeta and 13 Jbeta segments, was used to amplify TCR beta CDR3 regions. PCR amplification bias was corrected using a synthetic template baseline for primer optimization and computational correction. Per the original workflow: Only productive sequences were kept, with reads annotated to V, D and J genes according to IMGT and analyzed in immunoSEQ Analyzer. To calculate clonality, Shannon entropy was normalized by log2 of the number of productive unique sequences and then subtracted from one. Public and private clones were assessed among the 100 most prevalent clones of each patient and control. Clones were defined as Susac-specific when absent from the healthy and MS cohorts, from about 1,100 published viral clones and from other ImmuneACCESS disease sequences. Starting from the raw public reads, TCRdb applied fastp trimming at Q25, assembled clones with MiXCR and retained in-frame beta chains. Records with the same CDR3 protein are collapsed into one entry carrying the most frequent genes and DNA. The V and J calls were not made by the authors but by TCRdb's processing. The table for this sample lists 90,000 to 150,000 distinct CDR3 sequences; 94% of them were counted only once. The ten largest make up 0.098% of the sample.

At the junction V is shortened by 0 bases and J by 2 bases, with 8 bases in between. CDR1 SGDLS and CDR2 YYNGEE are derived from the germline V gene. From its cysteine to its phenylalanine, the CDR3 spans 14 amino acids. Only the CDR3 region is kept as DNA, spanning 42 bases read in frame from base 1. Results the study describes overall, beyond this receptor: The TCR sequencing and HLA analysis was acknowledged to have included a relatively small number of individuals.

The sample consisted of CD4+ T cells from PBMCs. This receptor was obtained from a human donor in good health. The V gene is TRBV9 and the J gene is TRBJ2-5, with the D gene not confidently named. The DNA reads as follows: TGTGCCAGCAGCGTAGCGGCAGAGCAAGAGACCCAGTACTTC. It translates to CASSVAAEQETQYF. This CDR3, with the reference TRBV9 and TRBJ2-5 proteins standing in past its ends, gives the full variable domain DSGVTQTPKHLITATGQRVTLRCSPRSGDLSVYWYQQSLDQGLQFLIQYYNGEERAKGNILERFSAQQFPDLHSELNLSSLELGDSALYFCASSVAAEQETQYFGPGTRLLVL.